These 25 T cell receptor beta chains share one sample of origin, sequenced in a study of spatial heterogeneity in lung cancer. General study findings and limits: The study found that expanded intratumoral alpha and beta TCR counts tracked tumor mutation counts.

Described time point: sample taken at primary tumor resection. TCRdb fed the 5' RACE reads into MiXCR, producing one record per CDR3 protein. Of about 2,200 distinct CDR3 sequences listed, about 15% were seen once; the top ten hold more than 25%. These receptors have no identified antigens. The sequencing here drew on lung tumor tissue, taken at surgery. These receptors were taken from a male donor with early-stage non-small cell lung cancer.

The CDR3: CASSVGQAYEQYF. CDR3 sequence (DNA): TGTGCCAGCAGCGTGGGACAGGCCTACGAGCAGTACTTC. The V gene is TRBV7-8, the J gene TRBJ2-7, with TRBD1 identical over 8 bases. CDR3 size: 13 residues. The germline V gene has CDR1 SGHVS and CDR2 FQNEAQ. V shed 5 bases and J 2 bases; nucleotides not matched to a gene: 2.

Judged by abundance, this clonotype is medium-sized. This sequence joins TRBV27 and TRBJ1-5; TRBD1 aligns across 10 bases. V shed 2 bases and J 11 bases; nucleotides not matched to a gene: 9. CDR1 is MNHEY, CDR2 SMNVEV, per germline (reference sequence). The CDR3 length is 15 residues. The DNA of the CDR3 is TGTGCCAGCAGTTTAACGACAGGGGGCGGGTTTGCCCAGCATTTT. Amino acids: CASSLTTGGGFAQHF.

In its sample, this clonotype is medium-sized. The chain links TRBV11-2 to TRBJ2-7; D gene unclear. The germline V gene has CDR1 SGHAT and CDR2 FQNNGV. The CDR3 runs to 12 residues. V dropped 5 bases and J dropped 0 bases, with 5 bases sitting between them. As DNA, the CDR3 is TGTGCCAGCAGCCTCCGCTCCTACGAGCAGTACTTC. It codes for CASSLRSYEQYF.

V usage is TRBV29-1 and J usage is TRBJ2-5; 9 bases map to TRBD1. The V and J ends lost 5 bases and 5 bases, in that order; junction bases with no gene match: 12. Germline lookup yields CDR1 SQVTM and CDR2 ANQGSEA. The CDR3 sequence is 15 residues long. CDR3 amino acids: CSVNVLHRGLETQYF. CDR3 DNA: TGCAGCGTTAACGTCCTTCACAGGGGGCTGGAGACCCAGTACTTC.

This clonotype is classed as medium-sized. The chain is built from TRBV20-1 and TRBJ2-1, with TRBD2 matching 7 bases. V gave up 3 bases and J gave up 9 bases; unmatched junction bases: 11. There are 14 residues in the CDR3. Germline V lookup: CDR1 DFQATT, CDR2 SNEGSKA (reference sequence). As DNA, the CDR3 is TGCAGTGCTAGTCCTAGCGGTTTGGGGGGTGAGCAGTTCTTC. This gives the protein CSASPSGLGGEQFF.

By its share, this clonotype is medium-sized. CDR3 nucleotides: TGTGCCAGCAGTCTGCCGACAGGGGGCACTAATGAAAAACTGTTTTTT. Translation: CASSLPTGGTNEKLFF. This chain links TRBV5-8 with TRBJ1-4; TRBD1 matches 10 bases. Germline CDR1 SGHTS, CDR2 YDEGEE. Unmatched junction bases numbered 6, after V lost 5 bases and J lost 2 bases. The CDR3 covers 16 residues.

This chain's CDR3 is CASSKQGAASGANVLTF. CDR3 DNA sequence: TGTGCCAGCAGCAAACAGGGGGCGGCCTCTGGGGCCAACGTCCTGACTTTC. The chain employs TRBV7-3 and TRBJ2-6, with TRBD1 identical over 9 bases. Trimming removed 5 bases from V and 0 bases from J; junction bases left unmatched: 5. Germline CDR1 reads SGHTA; CDR2 reads FQGTGA. The CDR3 totals 17 residues.

By its share, this clonotype is medium-sized (0.01 to 0.1%). The chain combines TRBV6-5 with TRBJ1-4, with D maybe TRBD1 (6 bases). Germline CDR1 is MNHEY and CDR2 is SVGAGI. CDR3 length: 15 amino acids. The ends were cut back, 2 bases at V and 6 bases at J, with 13 bases in the middle. The CDR3 loop reads CASSYGGGADEKLFF. The CDR3 DNA reads TGTGCCAGCAGTTACGGGGGGGGCGCGGATGAAAAACTGTTTTTT.

This clonotype is judged medium-sized. The chain links TRBV7-2 to TRBJ2-5; either TRBD1 or TRBD2 may supply D (5 bases each). The V and J ends lost 5 bases and 6 bases respectively, with 16 bases between them. The CDR3 consists of 14 residues. The germline V gene has CDR1 SGHTA and CDR2 FQGNSA. This CDR3 is CASSPRDPGKTQYF. The DNA for the CDR3 is TGTGCCAGCAGCCCCCGGGACCCCGGGAAGACCCAGTACTTC.

This clonotype was seen repeatedly, ten times or more. The chain employs TRBV19 and TRBJ2-1; D perhaps matches TRBD2 (6 bases). The germline V gene has CDR1 LNHDA and CDR2 SQIVND (reference sequence). Trimming removed 7 bases at V and 4 bases at J, with 11 bases between. The CDR3 spans 13 residues. In nucleotides, the CDR3 is TGTGCCAGTAACCCTGGGGGGTACAATGAGCAGTTCTTC. Amino acids: CASNPGGYNEQFF. Based on the CDR3 plus reference TRBV19 and TRBJ2-1, the full variable domain is DGGITQSPKYLFRKEGQNVTLSCEQNLNHDAMYWYRQDPGQGLRLIYYSQIVNDFQKGDIAEGYSVSREKKESFPLTVTSAQKNPTAFYLCASNPGGYNEQFFGPGTRLTVL.

This clonotype rates as medium-sized. Here the CDR3 DNA reads TGTGCCATCCGGACAGTTAATGAAAAACTGTTTTTT. This sequence encodes CAIRTVNEKLFF. The chain carries TRBV7-6 and TRBJ1-4; possible D gene TRBD1, 6 bases. V was trimmed by 10 bases and J by 4 bases, leaving 10 bases between them. The CDR3 runs to 12 residues. Germline CDR1 is SGHVS and CDR2 is FNYEAQ.

This clonotype was detected a few times. The chain combines TRBV2 with TRBJ2-2; a possible D gene is TRBD2 (5 bases). V shed 5 bases and J shed 6 bases, with 7 bases lying between them. The germline gives CDR1 SNHLY, CDR2 FYNNEI. This CDR3 is built from 12 residues. The CDR3 bases are TGTGCCAGCAGTCTGGAGGCCGGGGAGCTGTTTTTT. Its translation: CASSLEAGELFF.

This clonotype was seen at least ten times. The J gene is TRBJ1-2, the V gene TRBV30; D ambiguous. Looked up from germline, CDR1 is GTSNPN and CDR2 is SVGIG (reference sequence). CDR3 size: 14 residues. Deletions cut 3 bases from V and 8 bases from J, with 19 bases between. The CDR3 nucleotides read TGTGCCTGGAGCCCCGCGAGAACTTGGCTGGGCTACACCTTC. It codes for CAWSPARTWLGYTF.

This clonotype came up a few times. This chain uses TRBV7-9 with TRBJ1-2; D ambiguous. The germline CDR1 and CDR2 sequences are SEHNR and FQNEAQ (reference sequence). The V end was cut by 7 bases, the J end by 3 bases, with 18 bases between. The CDR3 runs to 15 residues. CDR3: CASNPSGIKDYGYTF. The CDR3 coding sequence is TGTGCCAGCAACCCCTCCGGAATAAAGGACTATGGCTACACCTTC.

There are a few counts of this clonotype. The genes are TRBV7-3 and TRBJ2-1; 8 bases agree with TRBD2. Germline loops: CDR1 SGHTA, CDR2 FQGTGA. The CDR3 length is 16 residues. With V trimmed by 4 bases and J by 2 bases, 7 bases remained unmatched. The CDR3 nucleotides read TGTGCCAGCAGCTCTGGAGCGGGAGAAGCCTACAATGAGCAGTTCTTC. Its protein is CASSSGAGEAYNEQFF.

The CDR3 sequence: CASSFMGSQETQYF. CDR3 DNA sequence: TGTGCCAGCAGCTTTATGGGTTCCCAAGAGACCCAGTACTTC. This rearrangement joins TRBV5-4 to TRBJ2-5; D is ambiguous. The CDR3 length is 14 residues. CDR1 is SGHNT and CDR2 is YYREEE in the germline V gene (reference sequence). The V end was cut by 2 bases, the J end by 1 base, with 9 bases between.

This clonotype ranks as medium-sized. The chain combines TRBV30 with TRBJ2-3, with 10 bases fitting TRBD2. Germline V lookup: CDR1 GTSNPN, CDR2 SVGIG (reference sequence). This CDR3 is built from 17 residues. Unmatched junction bases numbered 10, after V lost 0 bases and J lost 4 bases. The CDR3 nucleotides read TGTGCCTGGAGTGTAGGGAGCGGGAGGGCCGGGTCAGATACGCAGTATTTT. This encodes CAWSVGSGRAGSDTQYF.

This clonotype is categorized as medium-sized. V gene TRBV28 combines with J gene TRBJ1-1; no clear D. The CDR3 runs 12 residues. Germline loops: CDR1 MDHEN, CDR2 SYDVKM. V was cut by 6 bases and J by 3 bases, with 8 bases left in between. This CDR3 is CASSRPYTEAFF. The CDR3 DNA sequence: TGTGCCAGCAGCAGACCTTACACTGAAGCTTTCTTT.

In its sample, this clonotype is medium-sized. The chain carries TRBV5-1 and TRBJ2-2, with D maybe TRBD1 (5 bases). V was shortened by 8 bases and J by 3 bases, with 11 bases between the two germline ends. Per the germline V gene, CDR1 is SGHRS and CDR2 is YFSETQ. The CDR3 spans 13 residues. The CDR3, as DNA: TGCGCCAGTACATCACAGGACACCGGGGAGCTGTTTTTT. Translating gives CASTSQDTGELFF. Full variable domain (remainder filled in from reference TRBV5-1 and TRBJ2-2): KAGVTQTPRYLIKTRGQQVTLSCSPISGHRSVSWYQQTPGQGLQFLFEYFSETQRNKGNFPGRFSGRQFSNSRSEMNVSTLELGDSALYLCASTSQDTGELFFGEGSRLTVL.

The chain uses TRBV18 and TRBJ2-5, with a possible D match to TRBD1 (7 bases). Germline loops: CDR1 KGHSH, CDR2 LQKENI. V was shortened by 2 bases and J by 1 base, with 14 bases between the two germline ends. The CDR3 is 16 residues long. DNA for the CDR3: TGTGCCAGCTCACCAGCGGGACAGACCTTCCAAGAGACCCAGTACTTC. It codes for CASSPAGQTFQETQYF.

This clonotype counts as medium-sized (0.01 to 0.1%). The gene calls are TRBV11-2 and TRBJ2-3; 10 bases line up with TRBD2. Germline CDR1 is SGHAT and CDR2 is FQNNGV. The CDR3 covers 17 residues. The V and J ends lost 1 base and 2 bases, in that order; junction bases with no gene match: 6. The chain's CDR3 is CASSLGPSGGLTDTQYF. CDR3 bases: TGTGCCAGCAGCTTAGGGCCTAGCGGGGGCCTCACAGATACGCAGTATTTT.

This sequence joins TRBV12-3 or TRBV12-4 and TRBJ2-2; 9 bases fit TRBD2. After removal of 6 bases from V and 3 bases from J, the junction contained 5 bases not matched to a gene. The CDR3 has 15 residues. The CDR3 bases are TGTGCCAGCAGAACGACTAGCGGAGACACCGGGGAGCTGTTTTTT. Translated: CASRTTSGDTGELFF.

This clonotype is medium-sized in the sample. The chain is built from TRBV12-3 or TRBV12-4 and TRBJ1-1, with D perhaps matching TRBD1 (6 bases). With 7 bases removed from V and 3 bases from J, the gap between germline ends came to 9 bases. The CDR3 runs 12 residues. The CDR3 sequence: CASKGQHTEAFF. CDR3 nucleotides: TGTGCCAGCAAAGGACAGCACACTGAAGCTTTCTTT.

The CDR3 here is CASSLDRASVEQFF. The DNA of the CDR3 is TGTGCCAGCAGCTTAGATAGGGCATCGGTTGAGCAGTTCTTC. V usage is TRBV11-2 and J usage is TRBJ2-1; D is undetermined. The CDR3 covers 14 residues. V was pared by 0 bases and J by 9 bases, with 12 bases between. Germline CDR1 is SGHAT and CDR2 is FQNNGV.

This clonotype is labeled medium-sized (0.01 to 0.1%). CDR3 region: CASSTGTSSYTGELFF. In DNA form, the CDR3 reads TGTGCCAGCAGTACCGGGACTAGCAGCTACACCGGGGAGCTGTTTTTT. This chain connects TRBV6-1 to TRBJ2-2, with 9 positions matching TRBD2. Germline CDR1 reads MNHNS; CDR2 reads SASEGT. With 5 bases clipped from V and 3 bases from J, the junction kept 7 bases outside the gene matches. The CDR3 consists of 16 residues.